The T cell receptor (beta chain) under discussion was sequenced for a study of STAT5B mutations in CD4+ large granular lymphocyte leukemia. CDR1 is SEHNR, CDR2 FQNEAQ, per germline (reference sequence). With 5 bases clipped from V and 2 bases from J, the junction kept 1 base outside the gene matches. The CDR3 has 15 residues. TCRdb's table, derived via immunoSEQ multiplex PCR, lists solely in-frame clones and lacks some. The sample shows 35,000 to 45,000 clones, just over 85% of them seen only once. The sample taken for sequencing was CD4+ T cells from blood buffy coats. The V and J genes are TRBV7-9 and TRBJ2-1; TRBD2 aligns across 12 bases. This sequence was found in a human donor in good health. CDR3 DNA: TGTGCCAGCAGCAGACTAGCGGGAGCCTACAATGAGCAGTTCTTC. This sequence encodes CASSRLAGAYNEQFF.